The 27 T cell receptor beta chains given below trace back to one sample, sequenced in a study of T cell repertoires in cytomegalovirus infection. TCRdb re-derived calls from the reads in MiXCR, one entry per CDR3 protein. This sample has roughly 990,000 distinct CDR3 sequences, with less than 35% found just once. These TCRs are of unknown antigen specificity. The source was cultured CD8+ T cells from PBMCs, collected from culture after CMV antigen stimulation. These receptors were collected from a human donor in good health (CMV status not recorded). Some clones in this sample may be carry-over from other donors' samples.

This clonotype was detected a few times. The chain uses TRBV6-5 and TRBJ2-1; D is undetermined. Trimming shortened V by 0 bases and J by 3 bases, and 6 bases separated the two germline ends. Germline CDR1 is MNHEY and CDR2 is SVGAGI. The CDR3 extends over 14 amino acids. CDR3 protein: CASSYSTGYNEQFF. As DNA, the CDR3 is TGTGCCAGCAGTTACTCTACCGGCTACAATGAGCAGTTCTTC.

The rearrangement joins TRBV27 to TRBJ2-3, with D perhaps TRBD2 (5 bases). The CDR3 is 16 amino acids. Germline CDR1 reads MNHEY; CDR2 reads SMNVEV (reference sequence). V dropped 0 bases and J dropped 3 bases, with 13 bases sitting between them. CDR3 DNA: TGTGCCAGCAGTTTATCGGTACTAGGATTGACAGATACGCAGTATTTT. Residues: CASSLSVLGLTDTQYF.

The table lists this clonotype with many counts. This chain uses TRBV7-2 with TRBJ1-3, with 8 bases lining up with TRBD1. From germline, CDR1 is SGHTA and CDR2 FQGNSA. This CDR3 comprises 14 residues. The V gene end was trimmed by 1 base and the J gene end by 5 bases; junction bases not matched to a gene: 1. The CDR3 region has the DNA TGTGCCAGCAGCTTAGGACAGGGGAGAAACACCATATATTTT. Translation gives CASSLGQGRNTIYF.

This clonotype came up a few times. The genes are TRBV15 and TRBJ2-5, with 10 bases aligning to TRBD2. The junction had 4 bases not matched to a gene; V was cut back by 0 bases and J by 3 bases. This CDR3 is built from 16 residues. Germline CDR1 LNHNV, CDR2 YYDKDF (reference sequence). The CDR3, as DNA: TGTGCCACCAGCAGAGACGAGCGGGGGGGCAAAGAGACCCAGTACTTC. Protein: CATSRDERGGKETQYF.

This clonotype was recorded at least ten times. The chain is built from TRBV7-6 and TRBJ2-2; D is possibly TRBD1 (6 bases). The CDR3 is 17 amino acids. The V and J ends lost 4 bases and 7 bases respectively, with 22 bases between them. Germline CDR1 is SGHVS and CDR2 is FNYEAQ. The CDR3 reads CASSSSSSDRGFGELFF. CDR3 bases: TGTGCCAGCAGCTCTTCCTCGTCGGACAGAGGGTTCGGGGAGCTGTTTTTT.

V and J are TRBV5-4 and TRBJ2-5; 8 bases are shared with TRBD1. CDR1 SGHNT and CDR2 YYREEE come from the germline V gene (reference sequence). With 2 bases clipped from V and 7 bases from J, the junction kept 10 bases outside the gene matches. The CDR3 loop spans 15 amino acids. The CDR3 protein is CASSFSPGGGGTQYF. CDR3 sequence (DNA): TGTGCCAGCAGCTTTAGTCCAGGGGGCGGTGGGACCCAGTACTTC.

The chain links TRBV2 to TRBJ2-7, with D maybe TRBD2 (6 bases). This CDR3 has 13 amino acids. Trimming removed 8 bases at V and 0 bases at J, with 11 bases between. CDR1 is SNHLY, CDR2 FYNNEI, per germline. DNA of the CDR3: TGTGCCAGCTTAGCGGTTAGCTCCTACGAGCAGTACGTC. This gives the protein CASLAVSSYEQYV.

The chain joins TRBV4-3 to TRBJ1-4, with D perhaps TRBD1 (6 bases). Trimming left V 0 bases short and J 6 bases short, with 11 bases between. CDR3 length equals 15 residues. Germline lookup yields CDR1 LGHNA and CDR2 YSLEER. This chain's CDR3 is CASSQEGGRYEKLFF. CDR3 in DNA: TGCGCCAGCAGCCAAGAAGGGGGGCGGTATGAAAAACTGTTTTTT.

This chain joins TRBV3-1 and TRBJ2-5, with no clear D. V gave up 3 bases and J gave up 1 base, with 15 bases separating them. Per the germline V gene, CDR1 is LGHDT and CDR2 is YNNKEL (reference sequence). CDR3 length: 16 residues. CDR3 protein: CASSQLEPTGQETQYF. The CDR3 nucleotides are TGTGCCAGCAGCCAGCTCGAACCCACCGGCCAAGAGACCCAGTACTTC.

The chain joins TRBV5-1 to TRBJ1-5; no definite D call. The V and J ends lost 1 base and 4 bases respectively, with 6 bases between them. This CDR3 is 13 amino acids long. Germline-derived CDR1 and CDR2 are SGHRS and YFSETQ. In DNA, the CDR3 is TGCGCCAGCAGCTTGAATTGGAATCAGCCCCAGCATTTT. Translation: CASSLNWNQPQHF.

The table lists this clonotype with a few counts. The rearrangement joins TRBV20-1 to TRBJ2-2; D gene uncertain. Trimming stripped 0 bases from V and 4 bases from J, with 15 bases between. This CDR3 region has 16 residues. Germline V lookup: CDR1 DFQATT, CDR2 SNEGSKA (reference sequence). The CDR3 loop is CSARDLSGLSTGELFF. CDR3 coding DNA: TGCAGTGCTAGAGATCTAAGTGGATTGAGCACCGGGGAGCTGTTTTTT.

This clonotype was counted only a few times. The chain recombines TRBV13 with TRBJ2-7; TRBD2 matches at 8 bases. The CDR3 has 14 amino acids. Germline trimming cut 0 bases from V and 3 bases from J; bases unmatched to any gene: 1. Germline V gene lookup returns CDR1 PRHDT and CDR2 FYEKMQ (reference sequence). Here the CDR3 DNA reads TGTGCCAGCAGCTTAGGCAGCGGGAGCTACGAGCAGTACTTC. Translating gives CASSLGSGSYEQYF.

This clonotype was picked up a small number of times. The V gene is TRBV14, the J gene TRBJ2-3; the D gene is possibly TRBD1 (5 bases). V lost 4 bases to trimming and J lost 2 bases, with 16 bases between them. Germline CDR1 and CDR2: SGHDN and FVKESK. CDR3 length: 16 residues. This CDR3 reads CASSPKTDTFTDTQYF. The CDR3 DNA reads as TGTGCCAGCAGCCCTAAGACGGACACCTTCACAGATACGCAGTATTTT.

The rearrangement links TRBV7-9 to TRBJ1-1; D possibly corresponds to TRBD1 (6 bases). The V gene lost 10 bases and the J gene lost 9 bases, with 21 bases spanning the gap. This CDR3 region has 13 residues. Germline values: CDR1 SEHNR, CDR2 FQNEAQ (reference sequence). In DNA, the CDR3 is TGTGCCAACACCTTAGGGGGAAGCGGAAAAGCTTTCTTT. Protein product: CANTLGGSGKAFF.

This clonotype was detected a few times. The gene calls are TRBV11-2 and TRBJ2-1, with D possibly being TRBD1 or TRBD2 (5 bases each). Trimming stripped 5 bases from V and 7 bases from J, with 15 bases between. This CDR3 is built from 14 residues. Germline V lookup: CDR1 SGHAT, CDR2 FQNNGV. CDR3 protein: CASSPGPGTNEQFF. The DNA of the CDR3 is TGTGCCAGCAGCCCGGGACCTGGGACGAATGAGCAGTTCTTC.

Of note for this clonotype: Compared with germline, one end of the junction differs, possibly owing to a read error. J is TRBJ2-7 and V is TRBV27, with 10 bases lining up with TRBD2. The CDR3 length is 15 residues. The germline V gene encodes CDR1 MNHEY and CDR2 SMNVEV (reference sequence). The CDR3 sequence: CASSYSGGTFYELYF. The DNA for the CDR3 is TGTGCCAGCAGCTATAGCGGGGGGACATTCTACGAGCTGTACTTC.

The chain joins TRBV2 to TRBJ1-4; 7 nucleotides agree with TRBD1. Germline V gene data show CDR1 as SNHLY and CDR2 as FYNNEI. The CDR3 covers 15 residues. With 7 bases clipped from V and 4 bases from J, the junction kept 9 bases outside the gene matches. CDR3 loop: CASIEGAASNEKLFF. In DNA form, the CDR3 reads TGTGCCAGCATCGAGGGGGCAGCAAGTAATGAAAAACTGTTTTTT.

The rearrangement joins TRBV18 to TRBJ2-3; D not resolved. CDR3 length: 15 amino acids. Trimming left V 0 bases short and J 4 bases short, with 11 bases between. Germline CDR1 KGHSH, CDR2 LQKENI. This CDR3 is CASSPPIEGPDTQYF. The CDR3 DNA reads TGTGCCAGCTCACCACCCATTGAAGGCCCAGATACGCAGTATTTT.

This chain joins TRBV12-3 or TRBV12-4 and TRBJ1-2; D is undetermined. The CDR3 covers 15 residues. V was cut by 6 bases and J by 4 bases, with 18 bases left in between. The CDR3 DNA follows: TGTGCCAGCAGGGAACATGGGCCGCTTGGCTATGGCTACACCTTC. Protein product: CASREHGPLGYGYTF.

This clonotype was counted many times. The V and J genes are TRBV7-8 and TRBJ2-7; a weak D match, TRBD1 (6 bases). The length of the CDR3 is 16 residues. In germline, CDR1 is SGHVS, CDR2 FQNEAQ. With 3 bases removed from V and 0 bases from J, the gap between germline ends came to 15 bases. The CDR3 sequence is CASSLRADRTSYEQYV. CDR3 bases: TGTGCCAGCAGCTTGCGAGCAGACAGGACCTCCTACGAGCAGTACGTC.

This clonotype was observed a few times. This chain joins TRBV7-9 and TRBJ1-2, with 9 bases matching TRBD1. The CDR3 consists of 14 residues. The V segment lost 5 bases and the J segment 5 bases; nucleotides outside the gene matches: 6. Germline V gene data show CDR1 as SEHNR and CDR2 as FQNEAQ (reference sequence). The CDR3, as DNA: TGTGCCAGCAGCCCTTCCGGGACAGGGTATGGCTACACCTTC. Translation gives CASSPSGTGYGYTF.

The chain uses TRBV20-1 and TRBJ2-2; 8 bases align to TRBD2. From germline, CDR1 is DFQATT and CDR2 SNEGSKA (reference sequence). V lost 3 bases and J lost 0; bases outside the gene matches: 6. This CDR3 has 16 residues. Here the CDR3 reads CSASGAGVTNTGELFF. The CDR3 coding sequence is TGCAGTGCTAGCGGAGCGGGGGTTACGAACACCGGGGAGCTGTTTTTT.

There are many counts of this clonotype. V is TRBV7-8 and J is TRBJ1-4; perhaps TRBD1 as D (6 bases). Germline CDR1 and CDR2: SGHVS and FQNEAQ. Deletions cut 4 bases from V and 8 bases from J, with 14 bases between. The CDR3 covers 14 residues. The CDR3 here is CASSSGDRKEKLFF. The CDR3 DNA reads TGTGCCAGCAGCTCCGGTGACAGGAAGGAAAAACTGTTTTTT.

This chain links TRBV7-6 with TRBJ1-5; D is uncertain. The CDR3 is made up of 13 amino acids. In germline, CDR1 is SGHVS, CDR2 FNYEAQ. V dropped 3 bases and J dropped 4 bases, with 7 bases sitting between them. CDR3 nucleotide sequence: TGTGCCAGCAGCTTTAGGTTGAATCAGCCCCAGCATTTT. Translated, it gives CASSFRLNQPQHF. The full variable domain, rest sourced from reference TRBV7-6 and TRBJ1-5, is GAGVSQSPRYKVTKRGQDVALRCDPISGHVSLYWYRQALGQGPEFLTYFNYEAQQDKSGLPNDRFSAERPEGSISTLTIQRTEQRDSAMYRCASSFRLNQPQHFGDGTRLSIL.

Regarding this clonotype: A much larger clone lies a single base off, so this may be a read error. The CDR3 region is CASSPQVNQPQHF. The CDR3, as DNA: TGTGCCAGCAGCCCACAGGTTAATCAGCCCCAGCATTTT. The chain recombines TRBV27 with TRBJ1-5, with a possible D match to TRBD1 (5 bases). The V gene's germline CDR1 is MNHEY and CDR2 SMNVEV (reference sequence). This CDR3 region has 13 residues. V was shortened by 6 bases and J by 4 bases, with 10 bases between the two germline ends.

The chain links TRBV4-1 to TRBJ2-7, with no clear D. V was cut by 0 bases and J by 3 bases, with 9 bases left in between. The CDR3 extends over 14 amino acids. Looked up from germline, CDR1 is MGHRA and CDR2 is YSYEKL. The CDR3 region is CASSQELSIYEQYF. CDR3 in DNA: TGCGCCAGCAGCCAAGAATTATCTATCTACGAGCAGTACTTC.

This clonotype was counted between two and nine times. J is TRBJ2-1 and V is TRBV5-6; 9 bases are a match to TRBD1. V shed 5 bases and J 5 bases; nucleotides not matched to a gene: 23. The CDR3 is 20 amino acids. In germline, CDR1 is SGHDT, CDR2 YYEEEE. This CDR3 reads CASSPREGTGIYITDNEQFF. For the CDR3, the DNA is TGTGCCAGCAGTCCTCGCGAAGGGACAGGGATCTACATTACTGACAATGAGCAGTTCTTC. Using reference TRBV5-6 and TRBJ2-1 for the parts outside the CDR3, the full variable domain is DAGVTQSPTHLIKTRGQQVTLRCSPKSGHDTVSWYQQALGQGPQFIFQYYEEEERQRGNFPDRFSGHQFPNYSSELNVNALLLGDSALYLCASSPREGTGIYITDNEQFFGPGTRLTVL.